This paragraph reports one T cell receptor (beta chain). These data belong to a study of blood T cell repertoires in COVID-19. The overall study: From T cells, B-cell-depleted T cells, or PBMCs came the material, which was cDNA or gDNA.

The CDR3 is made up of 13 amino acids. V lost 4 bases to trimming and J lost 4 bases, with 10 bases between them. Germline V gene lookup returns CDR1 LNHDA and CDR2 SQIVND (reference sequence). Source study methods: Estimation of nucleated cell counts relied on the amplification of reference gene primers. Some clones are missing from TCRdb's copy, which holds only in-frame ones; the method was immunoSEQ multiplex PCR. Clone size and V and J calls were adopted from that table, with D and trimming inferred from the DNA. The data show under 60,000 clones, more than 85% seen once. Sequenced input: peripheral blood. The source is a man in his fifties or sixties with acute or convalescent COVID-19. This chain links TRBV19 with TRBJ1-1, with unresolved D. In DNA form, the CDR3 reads TGTGCCAGTAGTACCCAGGCAGGCACTGAAGCTTTCTTT. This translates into CASSTQAGTEAFF.